This note documents a single TCR beta chain sequence. The antigen remains undetermined. CDR1 DFQATT and CDR2 SNEGSKA come from the germline V gene (reference sequence). V shed 5 bases, J shed 2 bases, and the junction held 9 bases outside the gene matches. There are 14 residues in the CDR3. The beta constant-region primer was an equimolar mix of two oligonucleotides covering TRBC1 and TRBC2. From the UMI-ligation and nested PCR reads, TCRdb called clonotypes with MiXCR, one entry per CDR3 protein. The sample carries approximately 85,000 distinct CDR3 sequences, 7% recorded once. The data were taken from a study of naive and memory T cell subsets. Overall study findings and caveats: In naive cells, over 85% of TCR sequences were seen only once. Each distinct alpha or beta sequence counts as one clonotype.

Alpha and beta libraries were amplified separately from the second PCR onward. CMV status came from CD4+ T cell IFNgamma after overnight CMV lysate stimulation of fresh PBMCs. Sequenced material: central memory CD4+ T cells from blood. The J gene is TRBJ2-7, the V gene TRBV20-1; TRBD1 aligns across 7 bases. The origin of this receptor is a human donor in good health. The CDR3 loop reads CSASPGGITYEQYF. Here the CDR3 DNA reads TGCAGTGCTTCTCCAGGGGGTATAACCTACGAGCAGTACTTC.